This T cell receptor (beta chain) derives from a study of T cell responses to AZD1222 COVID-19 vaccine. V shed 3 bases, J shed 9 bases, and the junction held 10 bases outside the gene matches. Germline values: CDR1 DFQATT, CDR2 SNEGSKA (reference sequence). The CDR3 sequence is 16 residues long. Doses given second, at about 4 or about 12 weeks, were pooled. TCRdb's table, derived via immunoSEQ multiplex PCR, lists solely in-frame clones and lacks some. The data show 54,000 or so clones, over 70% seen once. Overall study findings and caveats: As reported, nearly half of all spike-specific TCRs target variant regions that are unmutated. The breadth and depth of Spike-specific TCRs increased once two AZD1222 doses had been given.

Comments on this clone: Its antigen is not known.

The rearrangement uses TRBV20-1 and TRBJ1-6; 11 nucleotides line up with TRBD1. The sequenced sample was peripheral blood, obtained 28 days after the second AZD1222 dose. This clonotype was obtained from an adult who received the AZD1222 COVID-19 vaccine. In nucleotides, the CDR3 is TGCAGTGCTAGTGGACAGGGGGCCGGCCCGGGTTCACCCCTCCACTTT. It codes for CSASGQGAGPGSPLHF.